One sample yielded the 9 T cell receptor beta chains listed below, sequenced in a study of cytomegalovirus exposure and HLA in healthy donors. 13 Jbeta primers and 60 Vbeta primers were used for the PCR. Sequenced by immunoSEQ multiplex PCR; TCRdb stores in-frame clones only, minus some. The repertoire has some 200,000 clones, 75% to 85% of them found once; the top ten carry less than 3%. The material sequenced was PBMCs. The receptor source for this set is a woman aged 35 to 49 in good health and CMV-seronegative.

The rearrangement uses TRBV6-6 and TRBJ1-1; a weak D match, TRBD1 (5 bases). Germline V lookup: CDR1 MNHNY, CDR2 SVGAGI (reference sequence). This CDR3 has 15 amino acids. V lost 3 bases and J 5 bases, leaving 16 bases between the germline ends. CDR3 sequence reads: CASSYGGRGVTEAFF. DNA of the CDR3: TGTGCCAGCAGTTATGGGGGGAGGGGAGTTACTGAAGCTTTCTTT.

V usage is TRBV7-9 and J usage is TRBJ2-5; TRBD2 might be the D (6 bases). This CDR3 is built from 16 residues. The V gene lost 5 bases and the J gene lost 3 bases, with 19 bases spanning the gap. The V gene's germline CDR1 is SEHNR and CDR2 FQNEAQ (reference sequence). CDR3 residues: CASSPWVGEEKETQYF. CDR3 DNA: TGTGCCAGCAGCCCCTGGGTGGGGGAGGAGAAAGAGACCCAGTACTTC.

This clone has a handful of counts. V usage is TRBV11-1 and J usage is TRBJ2-7; D unclear. Trimming stripped 4 bases from V and 4 bases from J, with 11 bases between. This CDR3 comprises 13 residues. Germline CDR1 SGHAT, CDR2 FQDESV (reference sequence). DNA of the CDR3: TGTGCCAGCAGCTCAACAGATCGTTACGAGCAGTACTTC. It specifies CASSSTDRYEQYF. The entire variable domain, with the rest obtained from reference TRBV11-1 and TRBJ2-7, is as follows: EAEVAQSPRYKITEKSQAVAFWCDPISGHATLYWYRQILGQGPELLVQFQDESVVDDSQLPKDRFSAERLKGVDSTLKIQPAELGDSAMYLCASSSTDRYEQYFGPGTRLTVT.

The chain employs TRBV6-5 and TRBJ1-1; D is unclear. CDR1 is MNHEY and CDR2 is SVGAGI in the germline V gene. This CDR3 has 13 amino acids. The germline V and J ends were trimmed by 2 bases and 4 bases, with 8 bases remaining between them. The DNA of the CDR3 is TGTGCCAGCAGTTACCGGAGAACCACTGAAGCTTTCTTT. The encoded protein is CASSYRRTTEAFF.

The chain recombines TRBV6-5 with TRBJ2-7; tentative D call: TRBD1 (6 bases). Between the trimmed V and J ends, which lost 1 base and 6 bases, there was a span of 10 bases. From germline, CDR1 is MNHEY and CDR2 SVGAGI. The CDR3 totals 13 residues. CDR3 region: CASSYFRGSEQYF. The CDR3 DNA reads TGTGCCAGCAGTTACTTCAGGGGTTCCGAGCAGTACTTC.

The chain has TRBV28 and TRBJ2-7, with 7 bases aligning to TRBD1. Trimming cost V 10 bases and J 0 bases; bases outside gene matches: 3. This CDR3 region has 12 residues. Germline loops: CDR1 MDHEN, CDR2 SYDVKM. In nucleotides, the CDR3 is TGTGCCATACAGGGGACCTCCTACGAGCAGTACTTC. Translation: CAIQGTSYEQYF.

V usage is TRBV27 and J usage is TRBJ1-4; D possibly corresponds to TRBD1 (6 bases). V shed 5 bases and J shed 1 base, with 11 bases lying between them. Germline V gene lookup returns CDR1 MNHEY and CDR2 SMNVEV (reference sequence). The CDR3 is 15 residues long. CDR3 in amino acids: CASSRNRVTNEKLFF. DNA of the CDR3: TGTGCCAGCAGTCGAAACAGGGTAACTAATGAAAAACTGTTTTTT.

This clone was recorded a few times. This chain uses TRBV7-2 with TRBJ2-7; a possible D gene is TRBD1 (5 bases). The CDR3 covers 15 residues. The germline V gene has CDR1 SGHTA and CDR2 FQGNSA. The ends were cut back, 5 bases at V and 2 bases at J, with 16 bases in the middle. The CDR3 reads CASSRILGQTYEQYF. As DNA, the CDR3 is TGTGCCAGCAGCCGTATCCTAGGACAAACCTACGAGCAGTACTTC.

The chain uses TRBV29-1 and TRBJ1-1; the match to TRBD1 covers 7 bases. Germline V gene data show CDR1 as SQVTM and CDR2 as ANQGSEA. The CDR3 length is 15 residues. The J segment lost 3 bases and the V segment lost 6 bases, leaving 13 bases of the junction unmatched. CDR3 coding DNA: TGCAGCGTCCGAAGGGGGCTGGGAGTCGACACTGAAGCTTTCTTT. Protein product: CSVRRGLGVDTEAFF.